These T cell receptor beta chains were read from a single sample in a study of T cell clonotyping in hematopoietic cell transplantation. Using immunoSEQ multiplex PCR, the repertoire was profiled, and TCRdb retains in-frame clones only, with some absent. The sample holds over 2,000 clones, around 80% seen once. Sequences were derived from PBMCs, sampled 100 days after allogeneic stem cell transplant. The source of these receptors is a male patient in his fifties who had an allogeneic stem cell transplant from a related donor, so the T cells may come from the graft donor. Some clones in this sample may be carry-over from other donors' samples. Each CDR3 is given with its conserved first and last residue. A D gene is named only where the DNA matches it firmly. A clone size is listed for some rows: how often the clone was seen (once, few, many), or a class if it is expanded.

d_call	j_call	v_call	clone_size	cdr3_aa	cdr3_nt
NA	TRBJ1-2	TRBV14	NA	CASSQDSAWDYGYTF	TGTGCCAGCAGCCAAGATAGTGCCTGGGACTATGGCTACACCTTC
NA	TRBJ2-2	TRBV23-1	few	CASSPRARGNTGELFF	TGCGCCAGCAGTCCGCGGGCGAGAGGAAACACCGGGGAGCTGTTTTTT
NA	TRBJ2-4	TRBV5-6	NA	CASSLLNSPKNIQYF	TGTGCCAGCAGCTTGCTGAATTCCCCCAAAAACATTCAGTACTTC
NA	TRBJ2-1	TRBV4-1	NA	CASSQDTRDSYNEQFF	TGCGCCAGCAGCCAAGATACCCGGGACTCCTACAATGAGCAGTTCTTC
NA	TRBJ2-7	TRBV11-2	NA	CASSLGFSGLLGYEQYF	TGTGCCAGCAGCTTAGGATTCTCCGGGCTGCTAGGCTACGAGCAGTACTTC
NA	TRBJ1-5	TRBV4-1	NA	CASSQDNGSGQPQHF	TGCGCCAGCAGCCAAGATAACGGATCTGGACAGCCCCAGCATTTT
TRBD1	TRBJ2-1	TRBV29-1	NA	CSVRDRGDNEQFF	TGCAGCGTTCGGGACAGGGGGGACAATGAGCAGTTCTTC
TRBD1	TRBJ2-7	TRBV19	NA	CASSIDFQGAQYF	TGTGCCAGTAGTATAGATTTCCAGGGGGCGCAGTACTTC
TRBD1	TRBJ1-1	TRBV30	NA	CALDRVNTEAFF	TGTGCCCTGGACAGGGTGAACACTGAAGCTTTCTTT
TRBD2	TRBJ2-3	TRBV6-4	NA	CASSDRLAGGTRQYF	TGTGCCAGCAGTGACAGACTAGCGGGGGGCACCCGGCAGTATTTT
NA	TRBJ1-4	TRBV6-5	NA	CASRKTDKYEKLFF	TGTGCCAGCAGAAAAACGGACAAGTATGAAAAACTGTTTTTT
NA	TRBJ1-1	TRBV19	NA	CASSIAENTEAFF	TGTGCCAGTAGTATAGCGGAGAACACTGAAGCTTTCTTT
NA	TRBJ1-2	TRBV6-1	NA	CASSDQGGSNGYTF	TGTGCCAGCAGTGATCAAGGAGGGTCTAATGGCTACACCTTC
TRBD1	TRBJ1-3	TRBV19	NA	CASTGGSGNTIYF	TGTGCCAGCACAGGGGGCTCAGGAAACACCATATATTTT
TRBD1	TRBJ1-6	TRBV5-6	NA	CASSWDRVLNSPLHF	TGTGCCAGCAGTTGGGACAGGGTATTGAATTCACCCCTCCACTTT
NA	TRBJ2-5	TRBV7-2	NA	CASTPGTFGETQYF	TGTGCCAGCACCCCGGGGACTTTCGGAGAGACCCAGTACTTC
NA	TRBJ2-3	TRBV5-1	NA	CASSLGLRRDAQYF	TGCGCCAGCAGCTTGGGGCTCCGAAGGGATGCGCAGTATTTT
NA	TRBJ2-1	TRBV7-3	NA	CASSLGPDEQFF	TGTGCCAGCAGCTTGGGTCCGGATGAGCAGTTCTTC
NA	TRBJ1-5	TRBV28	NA	CASSRDSNQPQHF	TGTGCCAGCAGTAGAGATAGCAATCAGCCCCAGCATTTT
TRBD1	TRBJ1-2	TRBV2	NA	CASSEVLRQGNGYTF	TGTGCCAGCAGTGAAGTCTTGAGACAGGGGAATGGCTACACCTTC
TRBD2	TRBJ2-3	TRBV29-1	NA	CSVDPGRGDTQYF	TGCAGCGTTGACCCGGGGAGGGGAGATACGCAGTATTTT